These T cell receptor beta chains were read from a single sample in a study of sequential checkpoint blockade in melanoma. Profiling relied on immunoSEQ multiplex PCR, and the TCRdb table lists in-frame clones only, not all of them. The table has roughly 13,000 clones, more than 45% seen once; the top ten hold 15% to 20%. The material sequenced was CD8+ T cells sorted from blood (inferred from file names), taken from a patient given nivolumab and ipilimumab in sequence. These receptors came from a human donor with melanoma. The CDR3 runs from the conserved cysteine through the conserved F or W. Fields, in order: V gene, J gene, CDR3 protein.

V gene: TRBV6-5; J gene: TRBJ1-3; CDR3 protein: CASSYGGISGNTIYF
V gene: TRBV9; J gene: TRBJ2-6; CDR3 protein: CASSDPRGSPGANVLTF
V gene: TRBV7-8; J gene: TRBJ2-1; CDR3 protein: CASSTSGTSGHSSYNEQFF
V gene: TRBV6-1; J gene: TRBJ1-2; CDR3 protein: CASSSRVGYTF
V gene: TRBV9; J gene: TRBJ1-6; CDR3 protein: CASSPNGYNSPLHF
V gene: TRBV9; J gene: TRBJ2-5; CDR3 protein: CASSAPIGTPQETQYF
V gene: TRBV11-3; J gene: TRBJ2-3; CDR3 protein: CASQGSTDTQYF
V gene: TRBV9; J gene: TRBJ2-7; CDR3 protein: CASSVGVGGTYEQYF
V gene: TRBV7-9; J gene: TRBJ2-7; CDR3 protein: CASSYQTEEPYEQYF
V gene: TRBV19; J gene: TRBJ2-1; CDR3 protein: CASRRQGYNEQFF
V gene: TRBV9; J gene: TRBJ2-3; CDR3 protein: CASSVADTQYF
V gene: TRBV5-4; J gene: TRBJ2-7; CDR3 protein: CASSQDMSRGSYEQYF
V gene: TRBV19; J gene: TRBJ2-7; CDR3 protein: CASSPGFYEQYF
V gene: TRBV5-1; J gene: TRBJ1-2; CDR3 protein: CASSSRGLSGYTF
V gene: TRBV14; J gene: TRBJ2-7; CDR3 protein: CASSQRDRGAYEQYF
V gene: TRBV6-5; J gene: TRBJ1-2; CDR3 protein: CASSSGQGLSNYGYTF
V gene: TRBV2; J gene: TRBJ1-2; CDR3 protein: CASSGGENYGYTF
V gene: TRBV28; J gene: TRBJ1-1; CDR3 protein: CASSLWAGVALGNTEAFF
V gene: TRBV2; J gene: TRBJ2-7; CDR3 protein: CASSVGGGPYEQYF
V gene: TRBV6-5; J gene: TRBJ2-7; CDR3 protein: CASSYGLGAYEQYF
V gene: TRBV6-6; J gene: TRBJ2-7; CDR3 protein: CASSYVASGGQYF
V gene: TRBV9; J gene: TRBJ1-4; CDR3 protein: CASSVGYNEKLFF
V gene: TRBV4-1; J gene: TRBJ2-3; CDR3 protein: CASSPETSTDTQYF
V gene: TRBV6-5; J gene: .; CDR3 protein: CASSPGTGLYEQYF
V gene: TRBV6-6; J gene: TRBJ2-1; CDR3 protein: CASSYWQGANYNEQFF
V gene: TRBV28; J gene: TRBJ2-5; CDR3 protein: CASSLRVYQETQYF
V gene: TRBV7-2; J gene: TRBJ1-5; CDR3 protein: CASSVQGYSNQPQHF